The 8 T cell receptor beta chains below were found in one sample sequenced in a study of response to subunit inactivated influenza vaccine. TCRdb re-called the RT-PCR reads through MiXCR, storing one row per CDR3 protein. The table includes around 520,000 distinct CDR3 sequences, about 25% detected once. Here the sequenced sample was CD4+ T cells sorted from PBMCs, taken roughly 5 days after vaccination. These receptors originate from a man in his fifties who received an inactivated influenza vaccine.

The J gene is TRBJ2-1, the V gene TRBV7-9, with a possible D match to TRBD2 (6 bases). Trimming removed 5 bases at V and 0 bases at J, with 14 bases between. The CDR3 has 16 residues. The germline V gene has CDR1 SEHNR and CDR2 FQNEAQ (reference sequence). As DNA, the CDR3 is TGTGCCAGCAGCCCGGGGGACGGCCTCTCCTACAATGAGCAGTTCTTC. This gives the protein CASSPGDGLSYNEQFF.

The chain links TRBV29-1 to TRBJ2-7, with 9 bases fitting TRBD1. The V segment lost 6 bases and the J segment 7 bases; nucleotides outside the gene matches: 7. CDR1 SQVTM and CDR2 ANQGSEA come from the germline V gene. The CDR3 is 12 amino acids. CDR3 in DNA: TGCAGCGTCGTACGGGACAGGGAAGAGCAGTACTTC. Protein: CSVVRDREEQYF.

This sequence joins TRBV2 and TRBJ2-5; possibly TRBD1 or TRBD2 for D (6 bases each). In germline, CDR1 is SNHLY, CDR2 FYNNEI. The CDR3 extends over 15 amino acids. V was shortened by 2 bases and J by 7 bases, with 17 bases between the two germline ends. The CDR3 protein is CASSELPAGRGTQYF. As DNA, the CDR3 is TGTGCCAGCAGTGAACTGCCAGCGGGCAGGGGGACCCAGTACTTC.

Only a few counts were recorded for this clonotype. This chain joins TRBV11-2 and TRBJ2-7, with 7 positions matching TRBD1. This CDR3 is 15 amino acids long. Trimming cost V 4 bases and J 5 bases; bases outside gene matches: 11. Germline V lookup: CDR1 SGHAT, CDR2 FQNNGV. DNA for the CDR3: TGTGCCAGCAGCTCCGGCCAGGGGGTGTACAACGAGCAGTACTTC. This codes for CASSSGQGVYNEQYF.

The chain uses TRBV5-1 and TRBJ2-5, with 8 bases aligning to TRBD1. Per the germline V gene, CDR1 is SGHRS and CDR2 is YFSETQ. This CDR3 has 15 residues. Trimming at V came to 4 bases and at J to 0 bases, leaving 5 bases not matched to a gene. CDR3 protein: CASSPTGENQETQYF. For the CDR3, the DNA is TGCGCCAGCAGCCCGACAGGGGAGAACCAAGAGACCCAGTACTTC.

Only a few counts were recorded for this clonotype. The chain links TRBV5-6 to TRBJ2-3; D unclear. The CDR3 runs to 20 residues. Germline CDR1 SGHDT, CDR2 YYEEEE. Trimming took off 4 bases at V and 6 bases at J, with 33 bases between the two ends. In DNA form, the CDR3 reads TGTGCCAGCAGCCCTATTCCGGGTGCCGCCCGCAAACGGTCCTTGGATACGCAGTATTTT. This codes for CASSPIPGAARKRSLDTQYF.

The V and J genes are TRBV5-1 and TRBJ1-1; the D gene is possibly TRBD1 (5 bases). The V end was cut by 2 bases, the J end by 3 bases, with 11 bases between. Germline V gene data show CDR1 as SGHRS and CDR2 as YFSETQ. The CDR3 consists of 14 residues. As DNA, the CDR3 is TGCGCCAGCAGCTTTGAGCAGGGTTACACTGAAGCTTTCTTT. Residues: CASSFEQGYTEAFF.

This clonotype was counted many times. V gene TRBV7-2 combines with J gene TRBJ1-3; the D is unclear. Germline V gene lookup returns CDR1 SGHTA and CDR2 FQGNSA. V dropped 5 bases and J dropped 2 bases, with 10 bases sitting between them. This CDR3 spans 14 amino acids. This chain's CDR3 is CASSPNLPGNTIYF. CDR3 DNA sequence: TGTGCCAGCAGCCCAAATCTACCTGGAAACACCATATATTTT.